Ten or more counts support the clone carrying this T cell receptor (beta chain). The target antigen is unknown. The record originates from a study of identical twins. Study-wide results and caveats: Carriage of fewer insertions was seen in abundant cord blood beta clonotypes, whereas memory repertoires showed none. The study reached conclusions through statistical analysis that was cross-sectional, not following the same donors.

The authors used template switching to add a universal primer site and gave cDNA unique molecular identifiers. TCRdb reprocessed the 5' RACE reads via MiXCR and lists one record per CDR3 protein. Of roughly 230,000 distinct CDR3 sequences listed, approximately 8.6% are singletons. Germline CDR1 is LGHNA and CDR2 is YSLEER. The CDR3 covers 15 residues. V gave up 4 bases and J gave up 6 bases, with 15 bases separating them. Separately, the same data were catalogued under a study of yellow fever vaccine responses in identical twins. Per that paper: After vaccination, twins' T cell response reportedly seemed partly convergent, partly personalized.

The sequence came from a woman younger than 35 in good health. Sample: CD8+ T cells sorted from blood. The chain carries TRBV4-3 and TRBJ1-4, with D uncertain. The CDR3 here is CASSPSADGYEKLFF. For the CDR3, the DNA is TGCGCCAGCAGCCCCTCGGCAGACGGATATGAAAAACTGTTTTTT.